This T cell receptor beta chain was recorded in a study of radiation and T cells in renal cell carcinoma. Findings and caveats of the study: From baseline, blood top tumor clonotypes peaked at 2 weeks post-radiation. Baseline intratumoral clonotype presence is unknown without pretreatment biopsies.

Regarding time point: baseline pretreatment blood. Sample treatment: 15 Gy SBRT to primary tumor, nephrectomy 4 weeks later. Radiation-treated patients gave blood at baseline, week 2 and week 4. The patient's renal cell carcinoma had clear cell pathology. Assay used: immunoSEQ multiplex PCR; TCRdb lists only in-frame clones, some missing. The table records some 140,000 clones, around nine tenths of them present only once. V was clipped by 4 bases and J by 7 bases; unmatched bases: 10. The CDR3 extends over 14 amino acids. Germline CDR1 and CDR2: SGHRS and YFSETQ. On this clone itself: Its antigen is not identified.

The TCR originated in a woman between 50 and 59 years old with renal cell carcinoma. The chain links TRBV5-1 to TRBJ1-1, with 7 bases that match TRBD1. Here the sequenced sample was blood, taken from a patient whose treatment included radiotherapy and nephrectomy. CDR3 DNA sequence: TGCGCCAGCAGCAGGAGGGGACAGAGTGATGAAGCTTTCTTT. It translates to CASSRRGQSDEAFF.